This T cell receptor beta chain was recorded in a study of cytomegalovirus exposure and HLA in healthy donors. Study findings and constraints: Presence/absence analyses supposed approximately even sequencing depth among donors. Associated with cytomegalovirus, according to the listing, were 150 to 200 TCR beta chains.

As regards this clone: Its cognate antigen is unknown.

The CDR3 contains 12 residues. Germline lookup yields CDR1 SQVTM and CDR2 ANQGSEA. V lost 6 bases and J 6 bases, leaving 14 bases between the germline ends. PCR used 60 Vbeta primers and 13 Jbeta primers. The data were produced by immunoSEQ multiplex PCR, yet TCRdb's version contains in-frame clones alone and is incomplete. The data contain around 89,000 clones, roughly 80% of them singletons. The sequencing input was PBMCs. The genes are TRBV29-1 and TRBJ1-2; D might be TRBD1 (6 bases). The sequence came from a girl aged 2-10 years in good health and CMV-seropositive. CDR3 in DNA: TGCAGCGTCGTACAGGGCTCGAATGGCTACACCTTC. Residues: CSVVQGSNGYTF.